Listed below are T cell receptor beta chains from one sample, sequenced in a study of identifying expanded T cells in peripheral blood. The protocol was immunoSEQ multiplex PCR, while the TCRdb copy is restricted to in-frame clones and leaves out a portion. Of some 78,000 clones listed, approximately 84% were seen once; the top ten hold approximately 20%. Sequenced: blood. The receptors were gathered from a person aged 18 to 70 in good health. Both conserved end residues are part of each CDR3. The order of the fields is CDR3 length, clone size, J gene, D gene, V gene, CDR3 DNA, CDR3 protein. The D gene is left open where the match is weak. Some rows have no size entry. The others give once, few or many, or a class for an expanded clone.

14	few	TRBJ2-5	NA	TRBV11-2	TGTGCCAGCAGCTTAGGTGGGGGAATGGAGACCCAGTACTTC	CASSLGGGMETQYF
13	NA	TRBJ2-1	NA	TRBV28	TGTGCCAGCGGCCCAACTAGCTTCGATGAGCAGTTCTTC	CASGPTSFDEQFF
16	NA	TRBJ2-3	TRBD1	TRBV9	TGTGCCAGCAGCGTCGGGACAGGGAGTGGCACAGATACGCAGTATTTT	CASSVGTGSGTDTQYF
12	NA	TRBJ1-5	TRBD1	TRBV29-1	TGCAGCGTTGGCGGACAGGATCAGCCCCAGCATTTT	CSVGGQDQPQHF
16	NA	TRBJ2-1	TRBD2	TRBV7-9	TGTGCCAGCAGTCCCCCGGGACTAGCGGGAATCAATGAGCAGTTCTTC	CASSPPGLAGINEQFF
15	once	TRBJ2-1	TRBD2	TRBV7-2	TGTGCCAGCAGCCTCGTAGCGGGCTCCTACAATGAGCAGTTCTTC	CASSLVAGSYNEQFF
15	NA	TRBJ2-3	TRBD2	TRBV6-4	TGTGCCAGCAGTGAGACTAGCGATGGCACAGATACGCAGTATTTT	CASSETSDGTDTQYF
14	large	TRBJ2-1	NA	TRBV27	TGTGCCAGCAGTTTATTGTTCGGGGGCACTGGTGAGTTCTTC	CASSLLFGGTGEFF
14	NA	TRBJ2-5	TRBD2	TRBV25-1	TGTGCCAGCAGTGATAGCGGGAGAGGAGAGACCCAGTACTTC	CASSDSGRGETQYF
14	NA	TRBJ2-7	TRBD2	TRBV7-9	TGTGCCAGCAGCTTCCTAGCGGGGGCGAAAGAGCAGTACTTC	CASSFLAGAKEQYF
15	NA	TRBJ2-2	NA	TRBV11-2	TGTGCCAGCAGCTTACAAGGTGCGAACACCGGGGAGCTGTTTTTT	CASSLQGANTGELFF
11	NA	TRBJ2-7	NA	TRBV6-5	TGTGCCAGCAACGACGTCAACGAGCAGTACTTC	CASNDVNEQYF
15	NA	TRBJ2-2	NA	TRBV5-1	TGCGCCAGCAGACCGAGACAGGTGTACACCGGGGAGCTGTTTTTT	CASRPRQVYTGELFF
14	NA	TRBJ2-5	TRBD1	TRBV7-7	TGTGCTAGCAGCTCCGGACAGGGAGGAGAGACCCAGTACTTC	CASSSGQGGETQYF
15	NA	TRBJ2-3	TRBD2	TRBV5-1	TGCGCCAGCAGCTTGAAGCGGGAGACGGCAGATACGCAGTATTTT	CASSLKRETADTQYF
13	NA	TRBJ2-3	NA	TRBV7-2	TGTGCCAGCAGCTTTGGGGTTCCAGATACGCAGTATTTT	CASSFGVPDTQYF
16	NA	TRBJ2-1	TRBD2	TRBV7-6	TGTGCCAGCAGCCTCTCTAGCGGCCTTATGGGGAATGAGCAGTTCTTC	CASSLSSGLMGNEQFF
14	few	TRBJ2-7	TRBD2	TRBV5-6	TGTGCCAGCAGTTCCCCGGGAAGCGGGGTCGAGCAGTACTTC	CASSSPGSGVEQYF
14	few	TRBJ2-5	TRBD1	TRBV11-2	TGTGCCAGCAGCCGGACAGGGGTCCAAGAGACCCAGTACTTC	CASSRTGVQETQYF